These 2 T cell receptor beta chains came from one sample sequenced in a study of vaccination effects on CD4 cells after COVID-19. TCRdb's table, derived via immunoSEQ multiplex PCR, lists solely in-frame clones and lacks some. Here the sample spans around 15,000 clones, 60% to 85% being singletons. Viral peptide pool expansion of antigen-specific CD4+ T cells preceded sequencing in the ViraFEST assay. Having been cultured for approximately ten days, the cells underwent CD4+ T cell isolation. The vaccine given was either BNT162b2 or mRNA-1273, in two doses. No antigen has been assigned to these receptors. The sequences come from CD4+ T cells from PBMCs cultured with HCoV-NL63 spike peptides, collected after COVID-19 vaccination. All receptors come from a human donor who received a COVID-19 vaccine.

The chain is built from TRBV5-1 and TRBJ2-1; D not resolved. The CDR3 is 12 residues long. V lost 7 bases to trimming and J lost 0 bases, with 5 bases between them. CDR1 SGHRS and CDR2 YFSETQ come from the germline V gene. Written as DNA, the CDR3 is TGCGCCAGCCAGAGCTCCTACAATGAGCAGTTCTTC. It translates to CASQSSYNEQFF.

This rearrangement joins TRBV20-1 to TRBJ2-7; 13 bases map to TRBD2. Per germline, CDR1 DFQATT and CDR2 SNEGSKA (reference sequence). J lost 6 bases, V lost 3 bases, and 2 bases had no gene match. The CDR3 sequence is 13 residues long. CDR3: CSASRLAGGEQYF. CDR3 bases: TGCAGTGCTAGTAGACTAGCGGGAGGCGAGCAGTACTTC.